This TCR beta chain was sequenced during a study of tumour-infiltrating T cells in Burkitt lymphoma. Looking at the study overall: Patients covered every epidemiological subtype of Burkitt lymphoma. Repertoire clonality predicted overall and progression-free survival. Regarding the study as a whole: Several public clonotypes recurred in numerous Burkitt lymphoma patients.

Per germline, CDR1 SEHNR and CDR2 FQNEAQ (reference sequence). V lost 3 bases and J lost 1, with 9 bases in between. The CDR3 length is 14 residues. The table came from immunoSEQ multiplex PCR; TCRdb's copy has only in-frame clones and leaves some out. The table includes 500 to 600 clones, under 25% detected once. Worth noting for this clone: No antigen is known for it.

The chain carries TRBV7-9 and TRBJ1-1; D is unclear. The sequenced material came from tumor tissue. The receptor was isolated from a human donor with Burkitt lymphoma. The CDR3 region is CASSLDGENTEAFF. Written as DNA, the CDR3 is TGTGCCAGCAGCTTGGATGGGGAGAACACTGAAGCTTTCTTT.